The clone carrying this T cell receptor beta chain was counted between two and nine times. This entry comes from a study of blood T cells in healthy people across ages. With a J-beta primer mix and a sample-barcoded 5' primer, a second PCR ran roughly 6 to 12 cycles. TCRdb re-analysed the 5' RACE reads in MiXCR, keeping a single row per CDR3 protein. Of around 800,000 distinct CDR3 sequences listed, 46% are singletons. The CDR3 has 15 residues. Germline values: CDR1 SGHTA, CDR2 FQGNSA. The V segment lost 7 bases and the J segment 6 bases; nucleotides outside the gene matches: 12. The TCR originated in a man of 80 years or more in good health. V gene TRBV7-2 combines with J gene TRBJ2-3, with 8 bases that match TRBD2. The sequencing input was blood. The CDR3 DNA reads as TGTGCCAGCACCCGCGTAAGCGGGAGTTCCGATACGCAGTATTTT. This gives the protein CASTRVSGSSDTQYF.